This T cell receptor (beta chain) was found in a study of Graves' ophthalmopathy and Graves' hyperthyroidism. Study findings and constraints: Ophthalmopathy progression prediction by the model yielded a sensitivity of approximately 70% and a specificity of under 85%.

Researchers took RNA transcripts and amplified TCR beta CDR3 regions from them. HTBI primers served in a first-round RT-PCR, which a second-round multiplex PCR followed. MiXCR was run by TCRdb on the multiplex PCR reads, yielding one entry per CDR3 protein. This table holds about 400,000 distinct CDR3 sequences, about a sixth found once. Per the germline V gene, CDR1 is SGHAT and CDR2 is FQNNGV. With 5 bases clipped from V and 4 bases from J, the junction kept 20 bases outside the gene matches. The CDR3 length is 19 residues. Among the exclusions were patients with other autoimmune diseases, uncontrolled infections, pregnancy or lactation. Clinical symptoms, serum thyroxine, TRAb, thyroid ultrasound and orbital computed tomography determined diagnosis. PBMCs originated in 8.5 to 10 ml of fresh peripheral blood. This clonotype was counted ten times or more. Its antigen is not known.

Material for sequencing was peripheral blood. The J gene is TRBJ2-5, the V gene TRBV11-2; 9 bases are shared with TRBD1. The clonotype comes from a woman between 18 and 30 years old with Graves' ophthalmopathy. CDR3 loop: CASSRPRDRVVRNGETQYF. The CDR3 DNA reads TGTGCCAGCAGCCGGCCCCGGGACAGGGTAGTAAGGAATGGAGAGACCCAGTACTTC.